This T cell receptor beta chain was obtained from a study of beta chain features in type 1 diabetes. Across the study: The patient and healthy donor groups were comparable for age, gender and cell yields.

Trimming removed 0 bases at V and 1 base at J, with 15 bases between. Germline-derived CDR1 and CDR2 are MGHRA and YSYEKL. CDR3 length: 17 amino acids. The sequenced template was cDNA made from the entire isolated RNA. Method: immunoSEQ multiplex PCR; TCRdb's copy keeps in-frame clones and lacks some. The sample carries about 150,000 clones, approximately 10% recorded once. As for this clone: Its antigen is as yet unknown.

Study-wide points: Within each of all four CD4+ subsets, Type 1 diabetes patients had TCRB CDR3s that were moderately but significantly shorter. It was possible that PCR favored shorter templates, equally so in patients and controls.

The chain joins TRBV4-1 to TRBJ1-1; D may be TRBD1 (5 bases). What was sequenced was central memory CD4+ T cells from blood. The TCR was taken from a man aged 30-40 years with type 1 diabetes. CDR3 coding DNA: TGCGCCAGCAGCCAAGATGGGGGGAGGGCTGCGAACACTGAAGCTTTCTTT. This translates into CASSQDGGRAANTEAFF.